This T cell receptor beta chain was recovered during a study of vaccination effects on CD4 cells after COVID-19. Study-level background: Before sequencing took place, the ViraFEST assay used viral peptide pools to expand antigen-specific CD4+ T cells. Cultures used 2.1 million or so PBMC per well, 7.5 to 10 IU/ml IL-2 and roughly 10 ug/ml peptides.

About this clone itself: No antigen is known for it.

This table comes from immunoSEQ multiplex PCR, and its TCRdb copy is limited to in-frame clones, with some not included. The sample yields 40,000 or so clones, 60% to 75% seen once. Investigators separated out CD4+ T cells once around nine days of culture had passed. All participants had two doses of either the BNT162b2 or mRNA-1273 vaccine. Nucleocapsid antibodies stayed negative before and after vaccination, showing no earlier SARS-CoV-2 infection. The authors exchanged half the medium for IL-2 medium on days 3 and 7. This TCR derives from a human donor who received a COVID-19 vaccine. Sample: CD4+ T cells from PBMCs cultured without peptide, taken after COVID-19 vaccination.

The CDR3 region is CASSDRDRRDEKLFF. The CDR3 DNA follows: TGTGCCAGCAGTGATCGGGACAGAAGGGATGAAAAACTGTTTTTT. The V and J genes are TRBV6-1 and TRBJ1-4, with 7 nucleotides matching TRBD1. CDR1 and CDR2 from the germline V gene are MNHNS and SASEGT. V lost 3 bases to trimming and J lost 6 bases; unmatched junction nucleotides: 7. This CDR3 comprises 15 residues.